This T cell receptor beta chain was identified during a study of T cells in Graves' hyperthyroidism and ophthalmopathy. This clonotype has a handful of counts. Its antigen remains unidentified. TCR beta CDR3 sequences were amplified from RNA transcripts. The primer set for the first-round RT-PCR of the TCR CDR3 was HTBI. TCRdb reprocessed the multiplex PCR reads with MiXCR, giving one entry per CDR3 protein. The data show approximately 600,000 distinct CDR3 sequences, roughly 14% seen once. Out of 10 ml of fresh peripheral blood came the PBMCs. Overall study findings and caveats: Classification by a 13 V-J model distinguished ophthalmopathy from stable hyperthyroidism.

Trimming took 0 bases from V and 5 from J, leaving 4 bases between them. The CDR3 loop spans 12 amino acids. Germline CDR1 MGHDK, CDR2 SYGVNS. The chain uses TRBV25-1 and TRBJ1-1; D unresolved. The clonotype originates from a woman aged 30 to 39 with Graves' hyperthyroidism that later progressed to Graves' ophthalmopathy. Sequenced: blood. CDR3 amino acids: CASSEYNTEAFF. The CDR3 region has the DNA TGTGCCAGCAGTGAATATAATACTGAAGCTTTCTTT. The full variable domain, with the rest looked up from reference TRBV25-1 and TRBJ1-1, is EADIYQTPRYLVIGTGKKITLECSQTMGHDKMYWYQQDPGMELHLIHYSYGVNSTEKGDLSSESTVSRIRTEHFPLTLESARPSHTSQYLCASSEYNTEAFFGQGTRLTVV.